These 31 T cell receptor beta chains share one sample of origin, sequenced in a study of blood T cell repertoires in COVID-19. Some clones are missing from TCRdb's copy, which holds only in-frame ones; the method was immunoSEQ multiplex PCR. Of fewer than 70,000 clones listed, 80% to 85% are singletons. Material: peripheral blood. The receptors were gathered from a woman older than 75 with acute or convalescent COVID-19.

The chain combines TRBV7-9 with TRBJ1-2; weak D call: TRBD1 (6 bases). The V and J ends lost 5 bases and 4 bases respectively, with 17 bases between them. The CDR3 extends over 15 amino acids. Germline CDR1 is SEHNR and CDR2 is FQNEAQ (reference sequence). CDR3 in DNA: TGTGCCAGCAGCCCTGGAGGACAGATGAGCTATGGCTACACCTTC. This codes for CASSPGGQMSYGYTF.

This chain joins TRBV19 and TRBJ2-1; D is possibly TRBD2 (6 bases). The ends were cut back, 4 bases at V and 1 base at J, with 14 bases in the middle. Looked up from germline, CDR1 is LNHDA and CDR2 is SQIVND (reference sequence). The CDR3 is 16 amino acids. Here the CDR3 reads CASSTPRGVSYNEQFF. Here the CDR3 DNA reads TGTGCCAGTAGTACCCCCCGCGGGGTGTCCTACAATGAGCAGTTCTTC.

The chain joins TRBV3-1 (or the pseudogene TRBV3-2) to TRBJ2-7, with TRBD2 identical over 9 bases. Germline assignment: CDR1 LGHDT and CDR2 YNNKEL (reference sequence). J gave up 2 bases and V 4 bases, and 9 bases lay outside the gene matches. This CDR3 contains 16 residues. The CDR3 nucleotides are TGTGCCAGCAGCCCCTATAGGGCTAGCGGGGCCTACGAGCAGTACTTC. Translated, it gives CASSPYRASGAYEQYF.

The chain couples TRBV6-2 or TRBV6-3 to TRBJ2-3; 7 nucleotides line up with TRBD2. Germline assignment: CDR1 MNHEY and CDR2 SVGEGT. V was clipped by 2 bases and J by 0 bases; unmatched bases: 2. This CDR3 comprises 15 residues. The CDR3 nucleotides read TGTGCCAGCAGTTACCCGACTAGCAGCACAGATACGCAGTATTTT. This translates into CASSYPTSSTDTQYF.

This chain links TRBV10-3 with TRBJ2-5; 9 bases fit TRBD2. Germline assignment: CDR1 ENHRY and CDR2 SYGVKD. The CDR3 spans 16 residues. J was trimmed by 4 bases and V by 3 bases; bases with no gene match: 9. DNA for the CDR3: TGTGCCATCAGTGACACAGCGGGGGGCGGTCGAGAGACCCAGTACTTC. Translated: CAISDTAGGGRETQYF.

This clone was picked up many times. J is TRBJ1-5 and V is TRBV7-9; D unresolved. Germline V gene sequence: CDR1 SEHNR, CDR2 FQNEAQ (reference sequence). The CDR3 is made up of 12 amino acids. The ends were cut back, 1 base at V and 4 bases at J, with 2 bases in the middle. The CDR3 spells CASSLVNQPQHF. In nucleotides, the CDR3 is TGTGCCAGCAGCTTAGTAAATCAGCCCCAGCATTTT.

CDR3 protein: CAWSAWDRRNTEAFF. For the CDR3, the DNA is TGTGCCTGGAGCGCTTGGGACAGGAGGAACACTGAAGCTTTCTTT. The V call is TRBV30, the J call TRBJ1-1; 8 nucleotides line up with TRBD1. The germline V gene encodes CDR1 GTSNPN and CDR2 SVGIG (reference sequence). V lost 3 bases and J lost 1; bases outside the gene matches: 7. The CDR3 is 15 amino acids.

V gene TRBV6-1 combines with J gene TRBJ1-5; 7 nucleotides align to TRBD1. CDR3 length: 20 residues. The trim removed 0 bases at V and 7 bases at J, leaving 21 bases unmatched. Germline V gives CDR1 MNHNS, CDR2 SASEGT. In DNA, the CDR3 is TGTGCCAGCAGTGAAGCAGGCTGGGGCAGGGGGAAGAACACGGGACAGCCCCAGCATTTT. As protein: CASSEAGWGRGKNTGQPQHF.

With regard to this clone: The sample contains more than one DNA sequence encoding this CDR3. The rearrangement joins TRBV5-1 to TRBJ1-1, with a tentative D call TRBD1 (5 bases). CDR3 length equals 14 residues. Germline V lookup: CDR1 SGHRS, CDR2 YFSETQ. Trimming cost V 0 bases and J 5 bases, with 11 bases left between them. The CDR3 coding sequence is TGCGCCAGCAGCTTGGGTCAGGGTGGGACTGAAGCTTTCTTT. Amino acids: CASSLGQGGTEAFF.

As for this clone: The sample carries other DNA sequences with the same CDR3. The chain combines TRBV7-8 with TRBJ2-5; TRBD2 matches 7 bases. Germline CDR1 and CDR2: SGHVS and FQNEAQ. CDR3 length equals 14 residues. V was clipped by 3 bases and J by 4 bases; unmatched bases: 5. CDR3 protein: CASSLGGRTETQYF. The CDR3, as DNA: TGTGCCAGCAGCTTGGGAGGGAGGACAGAGACCCAGTACTTC.

The gene calls are TRBV5-1 and TRBJ2-1, with 7 bases fitting TRBD1. CDR1 is SGHRS and CDR2 is YFSETQ in the germline V gene. The CDR3 runs 15 residues. With 4 bases clipped from V and 7 bases from J, the junction kept 11 bases outside the gene matches. CDR3 amino acids: CASSNNVKQGNEQFF. The DNA of the CDR3 is TGCGCCAGCAGCAACAATGTAAAACAGGGGAATGAGCAGTTCTTC.

The chain couples TRBV5-8 to TRBJ2-2, with 9 bases that match TRBD1. With V trimmed by 5 bases and J by 5 bases, 10 bases remained unmatched. CDR1 and CDR2 (germline): SGHTS, YDEGEE. The CDR3 has 16 residues. In DNA form, the CDR3 reads TGTGCCAGCAGGAAACAGGGGGCTGGTGGAACCGGGGAGCTGTTTTTT. Translated, it gives CASRKQGAGGTGELFF. The full variable domain, with the rest looked up from reference TRBV5-8 and TRBJ2-2, is EAGVTQSPTHLIKTRGQQATLRCSPISGHTSVYWYQQALGLGLQFLLWYDEGEERNRGNFPPRFSGRQFPNYSSELNVNALELEDSALYLCASRKQGAGGTGELFFGEGSRLTVL.

The gene calls are TRBV29-1 and TRBJ2-3; the match to TRBD1 covers 12 bases. The germline CDR1 and CDR2 sequences are SQVTM and ANQGSEA. V gave up 2 bases and J gave up 6 bases; unmatched junction bases: 3. CDR3 size: 14 residues. CDR3 residues: CSVETGQGADTQYF. The CDR3 DNA follows: TGCAGCGTTGAAACGGGACAGGGGGCGGATACGCAGTATTTT.

The chain joins TRBV20-1 to TRBJ1-2; weak D call: TRBD1 (6 bases). CDR3 length equals 14 residues. Germline V gives CDR1 DFQATT, CDR2 SNEGSKA (reference sequence). The V end lost 3 bases, the J end lost 3 bases, and 14 bases lay between the germline ends. This chain's CDR3 is CSASGGSWDYGYTF. DNA of the CDR3: TGCAGTGCTAGTGGGGGCAGTTGGGACTATGGCTACACCTTC.

This clone was observed a few times. This rearrangement joins TRBV7-9 to TRBJ1-5, with a possible D match to TRBD1 (6 bases). CDR1 is SEHNR and CDR2 is FQNEAQ in the germline V gene (reference sequence). This CDR3 has 17 residues. The V end was cut by 3 bases, the J end by 1 base, with 16 bases between. The CDR3 protein is CASSFEQQGGSNQPQHF. The DNA for the CDR3 is TGTGCCAGCAGCTTCGAGCAACAGGGTGGAAGCAATCAGCCCCAGCATTTT.

The chain has TRBV3-1 (or the pseudogene TRBV3-2) and TRBJ1-2; D unclear. Trimming stripped 3 bases from V and 7 bases from J, with 15 bases between. CDR3 length: 14 residues. CDR1 is LGHDT and CDR2 is YNNKEL in the germline V gene (reference sequence). This CDR3 is CASSHYSTSIGYTF. CDR3 coding DNA: TGTGCCAGCAGCCATTACAGCACCTCGATTGGCTACACCTTC.

J is TRBJ1-1 and V is TRBV3-1 (or the pseudogene TRBV3-2); 7 positions match TRBD1. Germline V lookup: CDR1 LGHDT, CDR2 YNNKEL (reference sequence). This CDR3 spans 16 amino acids. V shed 1 base and J 6 bases; nucleotides not matched to a gene: 11. DNA of the CDR3: TGTGCCAGCAGCCAAGGCAGGGGACAGTTTCGTTCTGAAGCTTTCTTT. Translated: CASSQGRGQFRSEAFF.

The chain is built from TRBV18 and TRBJ1-1; D may be TRBD1 (5 bases). There are 16 residues in the CDR3. Trimming stripped 3 bases from V and 1 base from J, with 15 bases between. CDR1 is KGHSH and CDR2 is LQKENI in the germline V gene. The CDR3 reads CASSPYGGVGNTEAFF. CDR3 bases: TGTGCCAGCTCACCTTACGGGGGTGTCGGGAACACTGAAGCTTTCTTT.

About this clone: A much larger clone lies one base from this, so it may be a read error. The sample carries other DNA sequences with the same CDR3. The chain couples TRBV7-9 to TRBJ1-6; 8 bases line up with TRBD1. V lost 1 base, J lost 4 bases, and 3 bases stayed unmatched. CDR3 length equals 16 residues. The germline CDR1 and CDR2 sequences are SEHNR and FQNEAQ (reference sequence). DNA of the CDR3: TGTGCCAGCAGCTTAGGACAGGGGTTTTATAATTCACCCCTCCACTTT. Its translation is CASSLGQGFYNSPLHF.

The chain has TRBV5-6 and TRBJ1-2, with a tentative D call TRBD1 (5 bases). Germline loops: CDR1 SGHDT, CDR2 YYEEEE. The length of the CDR3 is 15 residues. V lost 4 bases and J 4 bases, leaving 17 bases between the germline ends. CDR3 DNA sequence: TGTGCCAGCAGCACACTACAGGTGGTTATCTATGGCTACACCTTC. Encoded protein: CASSTLQVVIYGYTF.

The chain combines TRBV5-4 with TRBJ2-5; the match to TRBD1 covers 9 bases. Looked up from germline, CDR1 is SGHNT and CDR2 is YYREEE (reference sequence). The J segment lost 5 bases and the V segment lost 4 bases, leaving 6 bases of the junction unmatched. The CDR3 is 14 residues long. CDR3 in DNA: TGTGCCAGCAGCCTGGGACAGGGCCGGGAGACCCAGTACTTC. Its translation: CASSLGQGRETQYF.

CDR3 sequence: CASSMGTWTEAFF. The CDR3 coding sequence is TGTGCCAGTAGTATGGGGACTTGGACTGAAGCTTTCTTT. V is TRBV19 and J is TRBJ1-1, with D maybe TRBD1 (5 bases). The germline V and J ends were trimmed by 3 bases and 5 bases, with 10 bases remaining between them. This CDR3 contains 13 residues. Germline loops: CDR1 LNHDA, CDR2 SQIVND (reference sequence).

The genes are TRBV7-3 and TRBJ2-3; D ambiguous. This CDR3 has 15 amino acids. Germline V gene data show CDR1 as SGHTA and CDR2 as FQGTGA. Trimming took off 4 bases at V and 3 bases at J, with 14 bases between the two ends. CDR3 DNA sequence: TGTGCCAGCAGCTCAACAATAGGCGGTACAGATACGCAGTATTTT. Protein: CASSSTIGGTDTQYF.

The gene calls are TRBV6-4 and TRBJ1-2; a weak D match, TRBD1 (6 bases). Germline CDR1 and CDR2: MRHNA and SNTAGT. With 0 bases removed from V and 1 base from J, the gap between germline ends came to 12 bases. The CDR3 is 16 amino acids. CDR3 protein: CASSDSAGAHNYGYTF. CDR3 sequence (DNA): TGTGCCAGCAGTGACTCCGCAGGGGCGCATAACTATGGCTACACCTTC.

Here the CDR3 reads CASSLALPDNEQFF. The DNA of the CDR3 is TGCGCCAGCAGCTTGGCCCTTCCAGACAATGAGCAGTTCTTC. This chain uses TRBV5-1 with TRBJ2-1; D not certain. Germline CDR1 is SGHRS and CDR2 is YFSETQ. Between the trimmed V and J ends, which lost 0 bases and 5 bases, there was a span of 9 bases. The CDR3 has 14 residues.

V usage is TRBV27 and J usage is TRBJ2-7, with D possibly being TRBD2 (6 bases). This CDR3 contains 14 residues. Germline V CDR1 and CDR2: MNHEY, SMNVEV (reference sequence). V gave up 3 bases and J gave up 3 bases, with 12 bases separating them. The CDR3 spells CASSFSGLNYEQYF. The CDR3 coding sequence is TGTGCCAGCAGTTTCTCGGGACTTAACTACGAGCAGTACTTC.

The rearrangement links TRBV19 to TRBJ1-1; D may be TRBD1 (5 bases). Germline CDR1 and CDR2: LNHDA and SQIVND (reference sequence). The CDR3 has 13 residues. V was pared by 3 bases and J by 1 base, with 6 bases between. The CDR3 loop is CASSITGNTEAFF. The DNA of the CDR3 is TGTGCCAGTAGTATCACAGGGAACACTGAAGCTTTCTTT.

The V gene is TRBV7-9, the J gene TRBJ1-2; a possible D gene is TRBD1 (5 bases). CDR3 length: 15 residues. Looked up from germline, CDR1 is SEHNR and CDR2 is FQNEAQ (reference sequence). V lost 5 bases and J lost 4, with 17 bases in between. The CDR3 reads CASSQPAGGGYGYTF. The CDR3 DNA sequence: TGTGCCAGCAGCCAGCCGGCGGGGGGGGGCTATGGCTACACCTTC.

In this sample, this clone turned up once. The J gene is TRBJ1-5, the V gene TRBV7-8, with TRBD1 as a possible D gene (6 bases). This CDR3 has 14 residues. CDR1 and CDR2 from the germline V gene are SGHVS and FQNEAQ. V was pared by 4 bases and J by 4 bases, with 11 bases between. The CDR3 nucleotides read TGTGCCAGCAGCTCGAATACAGGGAATCAGCCCCAGCATTTT. Amino acids: CASSSNTGNQPQHF. The full variable domain, with the rest looked up from reference TRBV7-8 and TRBJ1-5, is GAGVSQSPRYKVAKRGQDVALRCDPISGHVSLFWYQQALGQGPEFLTYFQNEAQLDKSGLPSDRFFAERPEGSVSTLKIQRTQQEDSAVYLCASSSNTGNQPQHFGDGTRLSIL.

The CDR3 DNA sequence: TGTGCCAGCAACTTGGCGGGGGGGTTTTCAAATGAGCAGTTCTTC. Translating it yields CASNLAGGFSNEQFF. The rearrangement links TRBV6-5 to TRBJ2-1, with 9 bases aligning to TRBD2. Trimming cost V 7 bases and J 7 bases; bases outside gene matches: 11. Germline assignment: CDR1 MNHEY and CDR2 SVGAGI. This CDR3 has 15 residues.

The chain uses TRBV3-1 (or the pseudogene TRBV3-2) and TRBJ1-1, with TRBD1 identical over 8 bases. V dropped 4 bases and J dropped 4; count of bases not matched to a gene: 8. The V gene's germline CDR1 is LGHDT and CDR2 YNNKEL (reference sequence). This CDR3 spans 15 amino acids. CDR3 DNA sequence: TGTGCCAGCAGCCCTCTCAGGGGGCGAACCACTGAAGCTTTCTTT. As protein: CASSPLRGRTTEAFF.